This T cell receptor beta chain was sequenced during a study of cytomegalovirus exposure and HLA in healthy donors. Looked up from germline, CDR1 is LNHDA and CDR2 is SQIVND (reference sequence). Trimming cost V 3 bases and J 5 bases, with 10 bases left between them. The CDR3 runs 13 residues. Study-wide results and caveats: A later analysis linked roughly 17,000 TCR beta sequences to HLA alleles at 0.05 false discovery rate.

A remark on this clone: Its target is not known.

60 Vbeta and 13 Jbeta primers were used in PCR. The data were produced by immunoSEQ multiplex PCR, yet TCRdb's version contains in-frame clones alone and is incomplete. Of about 150,000 clones in the sample, approximately 80% were seen once. The chain joins TRBV19 to TRBJ2-5; unclear D gene. The receptor was isolated from a woman aged 18-30 years in good health and CMV-seronegative. Source material: PBMCs. The CDR3 reads CASSINFRETQYF. The CDR3 DNA follows: TGTGCCAGTAGTATTAATTTTCGGGAGACCCAGTACTTC.